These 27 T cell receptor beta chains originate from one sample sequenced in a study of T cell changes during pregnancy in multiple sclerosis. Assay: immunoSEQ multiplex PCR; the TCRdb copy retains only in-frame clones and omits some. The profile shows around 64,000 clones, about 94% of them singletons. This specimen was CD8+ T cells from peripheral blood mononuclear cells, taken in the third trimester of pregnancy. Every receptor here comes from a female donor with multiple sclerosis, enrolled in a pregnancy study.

DNA for the CDR3: TGTGCCAGCAGTTTACGCCCAGAATCACAAGAGACCCAGTACTTC. Residues: CASSLRPESQETQYF. The V and J genes are TRBV27 and TRBJ2-5, with D uncertain. In germline, CDR1 is MNHEY, CDR2 SMNVEV (reference sequence). This CDR3 region has 15 residues. V was pared by 2 bases and J by 2 bases, with 12 bases between.

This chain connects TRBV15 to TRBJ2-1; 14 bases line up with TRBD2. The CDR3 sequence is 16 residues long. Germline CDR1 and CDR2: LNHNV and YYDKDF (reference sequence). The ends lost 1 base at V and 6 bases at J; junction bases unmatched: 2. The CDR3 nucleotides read TGTGCCACCAGCAGAGGGACTAGCGGGAGGAGCAATGAGCAGTTCTTC. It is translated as CATSRGTSGRSNEQFF.

The CDR3: CASSEAGTALNQPQHF. The CDR3 DNA sequence: TGTGCCAGCAGTGAAGCGGGGACAGCCCTCAATCAGCCCCAGCATTTT. The chain joins TRBV2 to TRBJ1-5, with 7 bases identical to TRBD1. Germline V CDR1 and CDR2: SNHLY, FYNNEI. The ends lost 0 bases at V and 3 bases at J; junction bases unmatched: 5. CDR3 length: 16 residues.

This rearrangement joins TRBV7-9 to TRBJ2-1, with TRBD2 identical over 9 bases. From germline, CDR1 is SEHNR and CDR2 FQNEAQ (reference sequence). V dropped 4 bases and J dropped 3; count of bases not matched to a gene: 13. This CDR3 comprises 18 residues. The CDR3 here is CASSSPGGGRDNYNEQFF. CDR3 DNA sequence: TGTGCCAGCAGCTCCCCGGGGGGCGGGAGGGATAACTACAATGAGCAGTTCTTC.

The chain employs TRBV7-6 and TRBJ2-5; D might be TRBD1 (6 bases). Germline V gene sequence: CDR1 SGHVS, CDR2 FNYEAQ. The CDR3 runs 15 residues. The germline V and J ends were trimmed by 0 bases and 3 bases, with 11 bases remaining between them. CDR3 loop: CASSLAWNREETQYF. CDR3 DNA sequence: TGTGCCAGCAGCTTAGCGTGGAACAGGGAAGAGACCCAGTACTTC.

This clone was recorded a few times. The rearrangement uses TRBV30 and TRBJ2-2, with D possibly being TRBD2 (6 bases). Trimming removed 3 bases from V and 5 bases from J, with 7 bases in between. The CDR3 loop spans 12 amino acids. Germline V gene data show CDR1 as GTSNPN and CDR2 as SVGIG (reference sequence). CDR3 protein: CAWSRGTGELFF. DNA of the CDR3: TGTGCCTGGAGCCGGGGGACCGGGGAGCTGTTTTTT.

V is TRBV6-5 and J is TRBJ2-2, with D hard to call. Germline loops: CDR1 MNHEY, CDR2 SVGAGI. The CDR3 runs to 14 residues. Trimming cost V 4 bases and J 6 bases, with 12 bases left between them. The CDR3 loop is CASSSWAVPGELFF. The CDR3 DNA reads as TGTGCCAGCAGTTCGTGGGCTGTCCCCGGGGAGCTGTTTTTT.

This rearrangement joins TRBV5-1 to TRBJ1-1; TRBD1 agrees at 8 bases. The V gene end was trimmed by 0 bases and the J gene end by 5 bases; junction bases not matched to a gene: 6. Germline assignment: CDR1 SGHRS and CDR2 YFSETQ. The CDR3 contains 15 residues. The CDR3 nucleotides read TGCGCCAGCAGCTTGGTGCAGGGGGCGCGGACTGAAGCTTTCTTT. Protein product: CASSLVQGARTEAFF.

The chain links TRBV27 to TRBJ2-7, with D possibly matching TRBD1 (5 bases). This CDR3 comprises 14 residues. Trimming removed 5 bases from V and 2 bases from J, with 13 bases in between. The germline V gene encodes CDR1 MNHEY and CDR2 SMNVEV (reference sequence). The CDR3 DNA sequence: TGTGCCAGCAGTCCTGGACACCACGCCTACGAGCAGTACTTC. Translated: CASSPGHHAYEQYF.

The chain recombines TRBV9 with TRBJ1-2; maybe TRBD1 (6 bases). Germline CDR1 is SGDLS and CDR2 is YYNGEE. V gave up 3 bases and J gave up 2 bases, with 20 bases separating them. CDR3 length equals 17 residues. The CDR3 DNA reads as TGTGCCAGCAGCGCATACCCCTTTGACAGGATCAACTATGGCTACACCTTC. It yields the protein CASSAYPFDRINYGYTF.

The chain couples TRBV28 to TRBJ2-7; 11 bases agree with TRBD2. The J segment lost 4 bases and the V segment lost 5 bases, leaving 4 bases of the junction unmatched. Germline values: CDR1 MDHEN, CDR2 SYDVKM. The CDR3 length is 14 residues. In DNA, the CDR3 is TGTGCCAGCAGTGAGGGACTAGCGGCGTACGAGCAGTACTTC. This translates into CASSEGLAAYEQYF.

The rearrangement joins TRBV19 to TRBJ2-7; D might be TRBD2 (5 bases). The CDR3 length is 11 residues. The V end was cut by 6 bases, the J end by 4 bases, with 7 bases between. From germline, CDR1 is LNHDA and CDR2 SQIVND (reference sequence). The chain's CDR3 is CASRSGYEQYF. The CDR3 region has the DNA TGTGCCAGTAGATCGGGGTACGAGCAGTACTTC.

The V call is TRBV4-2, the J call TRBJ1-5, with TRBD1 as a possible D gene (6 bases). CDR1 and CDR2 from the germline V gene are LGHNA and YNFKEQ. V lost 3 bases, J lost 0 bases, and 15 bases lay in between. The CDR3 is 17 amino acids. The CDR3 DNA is TGTGCCAGCAGCCAGGGGTCCGGACAGTCTAGCAATCAGCCCCAGCATTTT. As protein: CASSQGSGQSSNQPQHF.

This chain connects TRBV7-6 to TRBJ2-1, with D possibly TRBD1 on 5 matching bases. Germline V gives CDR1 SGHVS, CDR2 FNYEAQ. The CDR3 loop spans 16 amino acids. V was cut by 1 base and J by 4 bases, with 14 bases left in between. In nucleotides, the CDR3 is TGTGCCAGCAGCTTAGGATCAGGGATGGCTTACAATGAGCAGTTCTTC. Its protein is CASSLGSGMAYNEQFF.

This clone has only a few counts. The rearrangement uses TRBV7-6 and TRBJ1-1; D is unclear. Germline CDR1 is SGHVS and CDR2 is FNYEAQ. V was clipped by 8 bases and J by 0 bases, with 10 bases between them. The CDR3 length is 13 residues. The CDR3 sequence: CASGEGLNTEAFF. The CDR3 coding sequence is TGTGCCAGCGGCGAGGGATTGAACACTGAAGCTTTCTTT.

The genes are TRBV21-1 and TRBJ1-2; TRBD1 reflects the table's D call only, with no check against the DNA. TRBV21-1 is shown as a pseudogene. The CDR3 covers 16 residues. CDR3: CASSKRSRGKNYGYTF. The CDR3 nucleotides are TGTGCCAGCAGCAAAAGGAGCAGGGGAAAAAACTATGGCTACACCTTC.

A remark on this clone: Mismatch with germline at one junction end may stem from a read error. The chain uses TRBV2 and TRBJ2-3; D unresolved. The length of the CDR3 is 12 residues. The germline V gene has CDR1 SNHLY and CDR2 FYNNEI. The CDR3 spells CASSEGTSTRYF. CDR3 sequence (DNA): TGTGCCAGCAGTGAAGGTACCTCCACGCGGTATTTT.

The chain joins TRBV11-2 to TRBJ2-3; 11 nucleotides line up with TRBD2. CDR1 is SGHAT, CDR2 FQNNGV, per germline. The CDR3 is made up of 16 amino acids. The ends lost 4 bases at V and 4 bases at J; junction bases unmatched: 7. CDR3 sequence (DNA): TGTGCCAGCAGCTACCTAGCGGGAGGCGGGGCAGATACGCAGTATTTT. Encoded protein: CASSYLAGGGADTQYF.

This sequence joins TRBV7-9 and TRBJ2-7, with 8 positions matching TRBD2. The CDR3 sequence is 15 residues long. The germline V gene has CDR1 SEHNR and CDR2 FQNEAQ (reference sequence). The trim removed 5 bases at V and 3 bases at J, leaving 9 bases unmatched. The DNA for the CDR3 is TGTGCCAGCAGCCCCCCCTCGGCGGGGGGCTACGAGCAGTACTTC. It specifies CASSPPSAGGYEQYF.

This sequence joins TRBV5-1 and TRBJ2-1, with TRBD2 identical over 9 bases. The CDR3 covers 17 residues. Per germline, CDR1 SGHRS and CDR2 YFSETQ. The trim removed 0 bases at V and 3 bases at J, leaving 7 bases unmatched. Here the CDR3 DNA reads TGCGCCAGCAGCTTGGGGGGGGAGACTAGCGGCTACAATGAGCAGTTCTTC. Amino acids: CASSLGGETSGYNEQFF.

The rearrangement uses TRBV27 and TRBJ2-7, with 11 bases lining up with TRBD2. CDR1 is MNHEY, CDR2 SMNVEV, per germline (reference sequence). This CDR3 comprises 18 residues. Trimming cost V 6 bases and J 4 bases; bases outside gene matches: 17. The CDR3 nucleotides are TGTGCCAGCAGATCGATCTACACGGCTAGCGGGAGGTGGTACGAGCAGTACTTC. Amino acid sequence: CASRSIYTASGRWYEQYF.

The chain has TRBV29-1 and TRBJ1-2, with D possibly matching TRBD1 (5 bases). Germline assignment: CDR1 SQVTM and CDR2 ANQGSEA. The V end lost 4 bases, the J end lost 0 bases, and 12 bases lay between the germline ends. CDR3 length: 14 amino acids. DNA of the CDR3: TGCAGCGTTGTTGTTAGGGGAACTAACTATGGCTACACCTTC. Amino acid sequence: CSVVVRGTNYGYTF.

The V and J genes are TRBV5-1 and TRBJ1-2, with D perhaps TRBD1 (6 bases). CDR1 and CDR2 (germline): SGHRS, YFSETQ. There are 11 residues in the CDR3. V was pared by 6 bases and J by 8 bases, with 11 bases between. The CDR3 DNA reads TGCGCCAGCATGGATGGGGGCGGCTACACCTTC. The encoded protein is CASMDGGGYTF. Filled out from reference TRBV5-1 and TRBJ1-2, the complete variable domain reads KAGVTQTPRYLIKTRGQQVTLSCSPISGHRSVSWYQQTPGQGLQFLFEYFSETQRNKGNFPGRFSGRQFSNSRSEMNVSTLELGDSALYLCASMDGGGYTFGSGTRLTVV.

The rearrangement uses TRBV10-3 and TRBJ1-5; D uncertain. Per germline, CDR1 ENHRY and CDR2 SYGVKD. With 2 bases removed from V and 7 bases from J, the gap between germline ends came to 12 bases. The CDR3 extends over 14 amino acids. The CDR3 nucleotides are TGTGCCATCAGTGAGGGGGAGGTGGGACAGCCCCAGCATTTT. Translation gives CAISEGEVGQPQHF.

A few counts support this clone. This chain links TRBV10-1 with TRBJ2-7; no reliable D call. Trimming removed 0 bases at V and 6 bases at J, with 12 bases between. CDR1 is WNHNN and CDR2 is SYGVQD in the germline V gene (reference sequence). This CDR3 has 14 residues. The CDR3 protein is CASSESKRVGEQYF. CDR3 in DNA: TGCGCCAGCAGTGAGTCGAAGCGCGTCGGCGAGCAGTACTTC.

CDR3 residues: CASSFSSNTEAFF. CDR3 nucleotides: TGTGCCAGCAGCTTTTCCTCGAACACTGAAGCTTTCTTT. V usage is TRBV11-3 and J usage is TRBJ1-1, with D unresolved. Germline assignment: CDR1 SGHNT and CDR2 YENEEA. The CDR3 spans 13 residues. Trimming took 3 bases from V and 1 from J, leaving 6 bases between them.

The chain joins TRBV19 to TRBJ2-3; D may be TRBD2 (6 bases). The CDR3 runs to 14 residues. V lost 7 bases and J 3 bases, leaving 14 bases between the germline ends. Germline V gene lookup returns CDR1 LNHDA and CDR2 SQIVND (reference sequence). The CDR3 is CASIEEGKTDTQYF. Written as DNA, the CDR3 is TGTGCCAGTATCGAGGAGGGTAAAACAGATACGCAGTATTTT.